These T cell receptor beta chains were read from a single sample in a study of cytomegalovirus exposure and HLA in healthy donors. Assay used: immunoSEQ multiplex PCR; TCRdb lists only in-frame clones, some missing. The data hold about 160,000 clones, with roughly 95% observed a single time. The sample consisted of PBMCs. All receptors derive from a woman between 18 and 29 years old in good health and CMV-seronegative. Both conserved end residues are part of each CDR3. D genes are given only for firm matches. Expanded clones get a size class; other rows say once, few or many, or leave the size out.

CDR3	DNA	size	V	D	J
CASSKGQYYEQYF	TGTGCCAGCAGCAAAGGACAGTATTACGAGCAGTACTTC	-	TRBV9	-	TRBJ2-7
CASSGRDRAYNEQFF	TGTGCCAGCAGCGGGCGGGACAGGGCCTACAATGAGCAGTTCTTC	-	TRBV9	TRBD1	TRBJ2-1
CASRVWSYGYTF	TGTGCCAGCAGGGTGTGGAGCTATGGCTACACCTTC	-	TRBV27	-	TRBJ1-2
CASSPWPRPKEAFF	TGTGCCAGCTCACCGTGGCCCAGGCCTAAGGAAGCTTTCTTT	-	TRBV18	-	TRBJ1-1
CASSEGLSTDTQYF	TGTGCCAGCAGTGAAGGACTAAGCACAGATACGCAGTATTTT	once	TRBV2	-	TRBJ2-3
CASSQGTASSYNEQFF	TGCGCCAGCAGCCAAGGAACGGCTAGCTCCTACAATGAGCAGTTCTTC	-	TRBV4-3	-	TRBJ2-1
CASSLQGMNTEAFF	TGTGCCAGCAGTCTCCAGGGAATGAACACTGAAGCTTTCTTT	-	TRBV7-3	-	TRBJ1-1
CASGLSFAGENSYEQYF	TGTGCTAGTGGTTTGAGTTTCGCAGGGGAAAATTCTTACGAGCAGTACTTC	-	TRBV12-5	-	TRBJ2-7
CASSPSSFGEAGTGVSPLHF	TGCGCCAGCAGCCCCTCCTCCTTCGGGGAGGCCGGGACAGGGGTTTCACCCCTCCACTTT	once	TRBV5-1	TRBD1	TRBJ1-6
CASSWGQANTEAFF	TGTGCCAGCAGCTGGGGACAGGCGAACACTGAAGCTTTCTTT	-	TRBV5-4	TRBD1	TRBJ1-1
CASSLARFLNYGYTF	TGTGCCAGCAGCTTGGCCAGGTTTTTGAACTATGGCTACACCTTC	-	TRBV5-5	-	TRBJ1-2
CASSVGTGNTGELFF	TGTGCCAGCAGCGTAGGTACGGGGAACACCGGGGAGCTGTTTTTT	-	TRBV9	-	TRBJ2-2
CASSQALTSGGAGDTQYF	TGCGCCAGCAGCCAAGCCCTAACTAGCGGGGGGGCCGGGGATACGCAGTATTTT	-	TRBV4-3	TRBD2	TRBJ2-3
CASSLSSGGGSYNEQFF	TGTGCCAGCAGCCTATCTAGCGGGGGGGGTTCTTACAATGAGCAGTTCTTC	-	TRBV7-2	TRBD2	TRBJ2-1
CASSPGGERNIQYF	TGTGCCAGCAGCCCAGGGGGAGAAAGAAACATTCAGTACTTC	-	TRBV7-2	TRBD1	TRBJ2-4
CASRLRDTSYEQYF	TGTGCCAGTCGTCTCCGGGACACCTCCTACGAGCAGTACTTC	-	TRBV6-6	-	TRBJ2-7
CASLTESGANVLTF	TGTGCCAGCCTGACAGAGTCTGGGGCCAACGTCCTGACTTTC	-	TRBV7-9	-	TRBJ2-6
CASSLRGALYNEQFF	TGTGCCAGCAGCCTTCGGGGGGCCCTTTACAATGAGCAGTTCTTC	-	TRBV9	-	TRBJ2-1
CASSYGAGGSETQYF	TGTGCCAGCAGTTACGGAGCGGGGGGGTCAGAGACCCAGTACTTC	-	TRBV6-5	TRBD2	TRBJ2-5
CASTLGWDRGSPLHF	TGCGCCAGCACCCTTGGGTGGGACAGGGGTTCACCCCTCCACTTT	-	TRBV5-1	TRBD1	TRBJ1-6
CASSFLRQGVTEAFF	TGTGCCAGCAGCTTTCTCCGACAGGGTGTCACTGAAGCTTTCTTT	-	TRBV7-2	TRBD1	TRBJ1-1
CATSRDPREKLFF	TGTGCCACCAGCAGAGATCCGCGAGAAAAACTGTTTTTT	-	TRBV15	-	TRBJ1-4
CASSLSGGPSLYNEQFF	TGTGCCAGCAGCTTAAGCGGGGGCCCATCCCTTTACAATGAGCAGTTCTTC	-	TRBV7-6	TRBD2	TRBJ2-1
CASSYWGRLGAYEQYF	TGTGCCAGCAGTTACTGGGGGAGACTAGGAGCCTACGAGCAGTACTTC	-	TRBV6-5	-	TRBJ2-7
CASGGTDTQYF	TGTGCCTCGGGGGGGACAGATACGCAGTATTTT	-	TRBV7-9	TRBD2	TRBJ2-3
CASSPQGGSYEQYF	TGTGCCAGCTCACCGCAGGGAGGATCCTACGAGCAGTACTTC	-	TRBV18	-	TRBJ2-7
CASSHRGTGANYGYTF	TGCGCCAGCAGCCACCGGGGGACAGGAGCTAACTATGGCTACACCTTC	-	TRBV4-3	TRBD1	TRBJ1-2
CASSGDTTYEQYF	TGTGCCAGCAGTGGGGACACAACCTACGAGCAGTACTTC	-	TRBV6-1	-	TRBJ2-7
CASSANRANYGYTF	TGTGCCAGCAGCGCAAACAGAGCTAACTATGGCTACACCTTC	-	TRBV7-8	-	TRBJ1-2
CASSLTAGSTDTQYF	TGTGCCAGCAGCTTAACAGCGGGGAGCACAGATACGCAGTATTTT	-	TRBV7-3	TRBD2	TRBJ2-3
CASRGGLETDTQYF	TGTGCCAGTAGGGGAGGACTGGAGACAGATACGCAGTATTTT	-	TRBV19	-	TRBJ2-3
CASSFGISGGELFF	TGTGCCAGCAGCTTCGGGATTTCCGGCGGGGAGCTGTTTTTT	-	TRBV7-2	-	TRBJ2-2
CASSYSGGAAFF	TGTGCCAGCAGTTACTCGGGGGGGGCCGCTTTCTTT	-	TRBV6-5	-	TRBJ1-1
CASSLFLFGVEAFF	TGTGCCAGCAGCTTATTTCTTTTTGGAGTTGAAGCTTTCTTT	-	TRBV5-5	-	TRBJ1-1
CASSPSVGNQPQHF	TGTGCCAGCAGCCCGTCGGTGGGCAATCAGCCCCAGCATTTT	once	TRBV27	-	TRBJ1-5
CASSRGGTYNEQFF	TGTGCCAGCAGTCGGGGGGGGACATACAATGAGCAGTTCTTC	-	TRBV7-9	TRBD2	TRBJ2-1
CASSFGQGPYEQYF	TGTGCCAGCAGCTTCGGACAGGGTCCCTACGAGCAGTACTTC	-	TRBV7-9	TRBD1	TRBJ2-7
CSVENDRGSGYTF	TGCAGCGTTGAAAACGACAGGGGAAGTGGCTACACCTTC	-	TRBV29-1	TRBD1	TRBJ1-2
CASSFRPRGQETQYF	TGTGCCAGCAGCTTCCGGCCCAGGGGTCAAGAGACCCAGTACTTC	-	TRBV7-6	-	TRBJ2-5
CASSLRGTTGPGSPLHF	TGTGCCAGCAGCTTAAGGGGGACGACAGGGCCGGGTTCACCCCTCCACTTT	-	TRBV7-3	TRBD1	TRBJ1-6
CASITGAGELFF	TGTGCCAGTATAACAGGCGCCGGGGAGCTGTTTTTT	-	TRBV19	-	TRBJ2-2
CASSTGVTDTQYF	TGTGCCAGCTCCACGGGGGTTACAGATACGCAGTATTTT	-	TRBV18	-	TRBJ2-3
CASSVEGVPSYGYTF	TGTGCCAGCAGCGTAGAAGGAGTCCCTAGCTATGGCTACACCTTC	-	TRBV9	-	TRBJ1-2